Below are 5 T cell receptor beta chains sequenced from a single sample in a study of control samples from healthy donors and cancer patients. TCRdb keeps only in-frame clones here, not all; method: immunoSEQ multiplex PCR. The table records 170,000 or so clones, approximately 94% of them present only once. The sample consisted of blood. These receptors all come from a woman between 35 and 50 years old in good health.

The chain recombines TRBV4-3 with TRBJ1-3, with 9 nucleotides matching TRBD1. The CDR3 spans 18 residues. Germline CDR1 and CDR2: LGHNA and YSLEER. V lost 0 bases and J lost 0; bases outside the gene matches: 6. The CDR3 region is CASSQDPGTGSSGNTIYF. In DNA form, the CDR3 reads TGCGCCAGCAGCCAAGATCCGGGGACAGGGAGCTCTGGAAACACCATATATTTT.

This clone was seen more than once but under ten times. This chain uses TRBV27 with TRBJ1-5; the D gene is possibly TRBD1 (6 bases). Trimming cost V 0 bases and J 7 bases, with 13 bases left between them. Germline V gene sequence: CDR1 MNHEY, CDR2 SMNVEV (reference sequence). This CDR3 contains 15 residues. The CDR3 loop reads CASSLSIQGMQPQHF. As DNA, the CDR3 is TGTGCCAGCAGTTTATCGATACAGGGTATGCAGCCCCAGCATTTT.

This chain connects TRBV6-5 to TRBJ1-2; TRBD1 might be the D (5 bases). The CDR3 sequence is 15 residues long. The V gene's germline CDR1 is MNHEY and CDR2 SVGAGI. Trimming pared 2 bases from V and 7 bases from J, leaving 17 bases between. In DNA, the CDR3 is TGTGCCAGCAGTTACGGAGGCGGGACCGAGAGTGGCTACACCTTC. It codes for CASSYGGGTESGYTF.

The chain is built from TRBV5-4 and TRBJ1-1; the match to TRBD1 covers 8 bases. V was clipped by 4 bases and J by 0 bases; unmatched bases: 11. CDR3 size: 17 residues. CDR1 is SGHNT and CDR2 is YYREEE in the germline V gene (reference sequence). CDR3: CASSPWTGSGVNTEAFF. The CDR3 bases are TGTGCCAGCAGCCCCTGGACAGGGTCTGGGGTGAACACTGAAGCTTTCTTT.

The chain carries TRBV6-2 or TRBV6-3 and TRBJ2-7; 10 bases fit TRBD1. V was clipped by 4 bases and J by 4 bases; unmatched bases: 13. The CDR3 length is 17 residues. Germline-derived CDR1 and CDR2 are MNHEY and SVGEGT. The CDR3 region is CASSLPLYRTGGYEQYF. CDR3 sequence (DNA): TGTGCCAGCAGTTTGCCCTTGTATCGGACAGGGGGATACGAGCAGTACTTC.